The clone carrying this T cell receptor (beta chain) occurred many times. Antigen: not known. A junction end diverges from the germline sequence, so it may reflect a read error. The V gene's germline CDR1 is SGHKS and CDR2 YYEKEE (reference sequence). The CDR3 loop spans 15 amino acids. Sequencing runs each yielded over 180 million TCR-beta sequences from 15-18 subjects. In TCRdb, the 5' RACE reads were re-called with MiXCR into one record per CDR3 protein. The sample holds about 59,000 distinct CDR3 sequences, roughly 3.5% seen once. The sample is drawn from a study of neurological immune-mediated disorders. General observations from the study: One cluster of related CDR3 sequences contained, by phylogenetic grouping, the repertoires of 18 of 34 multiple sclerosis patients and formed a possible signature.

This sequence originates from a woman in her twenties or thirties with multiple sclerosis. The chain has TRBV5-5 and TRBJ1-6, with D tentatively TRBD1 (5 bases). What was sequenced was PBMCs. The CDR3 sequence: CASSLGPREGSPLNF. The CDR3 DNA reads as TGTGCCAGCAGCCTTGGGCCCAGGGAGGGCTCACCCCTCAACTTT.